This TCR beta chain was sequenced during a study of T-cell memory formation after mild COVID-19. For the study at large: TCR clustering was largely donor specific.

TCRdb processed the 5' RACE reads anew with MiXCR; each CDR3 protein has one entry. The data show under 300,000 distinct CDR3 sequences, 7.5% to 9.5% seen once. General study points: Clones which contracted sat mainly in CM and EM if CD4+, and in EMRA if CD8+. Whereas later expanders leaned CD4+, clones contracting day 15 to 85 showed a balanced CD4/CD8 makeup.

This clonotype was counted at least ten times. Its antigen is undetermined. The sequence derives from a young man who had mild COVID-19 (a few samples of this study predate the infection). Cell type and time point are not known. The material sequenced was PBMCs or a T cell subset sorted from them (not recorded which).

In DNA form, the CDR3 reads TGTGCCAGCAGTCTTATTGGCCTGGGGGAGCAGTTCTTC. It translates to CASSLIGLGEQFF. The V and J genes are TRBV7-3 and TRBJ2-1; no clear D. Germline V gives CDR1 SGHTA, CDR2 FQGTGA. Trimming took 6 bases from V and 10 from J, leaving 16 bases between them. This CDR3 has 13 residues.